Listed below are T cell receptor beta chains from one sample, sequenced in a study of blood T cell repertoires in COVID-19. The table came from immunoSEQ multiplex PCR; TCRdb's copy has only in-frame clones and leaves some out. This sample has more than 300,000 clones, with more than 75% found just once. The source material was PBMCs or T cells enriched from blood (not recorded which). These receptors originate from a woman under 30 who had recovered from COVID-19. Both conserved end residues are part of each CDR3. D genes are given only for firm matches. Part of the rows lack a size; the others show once, few, many or a class for expanded clones.

CDR3aa: CASSVVSGRAADTQYF
CDR3nt: TGTGCCAGCAGTGTCGTTAGCGGGAGGGCCGCAGATACGCAGTATTTT
j_gene: TRBJ2-3
len: 16
abundance: .
d_gene: TRBD2
v_gene: TRBV6-1

CDR3aa: CASSLLAGDEQYF
CDR3nt: TGCGCCAGCAGCTTGCTAGCGGGAGACGAGCAGTACTTC
j_gene: TRBJ2-7
len: 13
abundance: .
d_gene: TRBD2
v_gene: TRBV5-1

CDR3aa: CASSLYNVNEQFF
CDR3nt: TGTGCCAGCAGTTTATATAATGTCAATGAGCAGTTCTTC
j_gene: TRBJ2-1
len: 13
abundance: .
d_gene: .
v_gene: TRBV2

CDR3aa: CASSEVDRGNYNEQFF
CDR3nt: TGTGCCAGCAGTGAAGTGGACAGGGGGAACTACAATGAGCAGTTCTTC
j_gene: TRBJ2-1
len: 16
abundance: .
d_gene: TRBD1
v_gene: TRBV6-1

CDR3aa: CASSIMQGLRAEAFF
CDR3nt: TGTGCCAGCTCCATAATGCAGGGGCTGAGGGCTGAAGCTTTCTTT
j_gene: TRBJ1-1
len: 15
abundance: few
d_gene: .
v_gene: TRBV6-5

CDR3aa: CASSPELYRGNYGYTF
CDR3nt: TGCGCCAGCAGCCCCGAACTTTACAGGGGAAACTATGGCTACACCTTC
j_gene: TRBJ1-2
len: 16
abundance: .
d_gene: TRBD1
v_gene: TRBV5-1

CDR3aa: CASSLSRGEQINEQFF
CDR3nt: TGTGCCAGCAGCTTAAGCAGGGGTGAGCAGATCAATGAGCAGTTCTTC
j_gene: TRBJ2-1
len: 16
abundance: .
d_gene: .
v_gene: TRBV11-2

CDR3aa: CASRGLVSTDTQYF
CDR3nt: TGTGCCAGCAGGGGACTAGTGAGCACAGATACGCAGTATTTT
j_gene: TRBJ2-3
len: 14
abundance: .
d_gene: TRBD2
v_gene: TRBV2

CDR3aa: CSVEDVGASTDTQYF
CDR3nt: TGCAGCGTTGAAGATGTGGGGGCGAGCACAGATACGCAGTATTTT
j_gene: TRBJ2-3
len: 15
abundance: once
d_gene: .
v_gene: TRBV29-1

CDR3aa: CSVATGSGGNQPQHF
CDR3nt: TGCAGCGTTGCTACAGGATCTGGCGGCAATCAGCCCCAGCATTTT
j_gene: TRBJ1-5
len: 15
abundance: .
d_gene: .
v_gene: TRBV29-1

CDR3aa: CASSEQAGGPPDTQYF
CDR3nt: TGCGCCAGCAGTGAGCAGGCGGGAGGGCCCCCAGATACGCAGTATTTT
j_gene: TRBJ2-3
len: 16
abundance: .
d_gene: TRBD2
v_gene: TRBV10-2

CDR3aa: CASSVGREENTIYF
CDR3nt: TGTGCCAGCAGCGTAGGCAGGGAAGAGAACACCATATATTTT
j_gene: TRBJ1-3
len: 14
abundance: .
d_gene: .
v_gene: TRBV9

CDR3aa: CASSSPGASGSSYEQYF
CDR3nt: TGTGCCAGCAGCTCCCCCGGGGCTAGCGGGAGCTCCTACGAGCAGTACTTC
j_gene: TRBJ2-7
len: 17
abundance: once
d_gene: TRBD2
v_gene: TRBV13

CDR3aa: CASSYRGKETQYF
CDR3nt: TGTGCCAGCAGTTACAGGGGAAAAGAGACCCAGTACTTC
j_gene: TRBJ2-5
len: 13
abundance: .
d_gene: .
v_gene: TRBV6-5

CDR3aa: CASGGQVYGYTF
CDR3nt: TGTGCCAGCGGGGGACAGGTCTATGGCTACACCTTC
j_gene: TRBJ1-2
len: 12
abundance: few
d_gene: TRBD1
v_gene: TRBV9

CDR3aa: CASSPDTSYEQYF
CDR3nt: TGTGCCAGCAGTCCAGACACCTCCTACGAGCAGTACTTC
j_gene: TRBJ2-7
len: 13
abundance: .
d_gene: .
v_gene: TRBV11-2

CDR3aa: CASSLGSRFEAFF
CDR3nt: TGCGCCAGCAGCTTGGGTTCTCGGTTTGAAGCTTTCTTT
j_gene: TRBJ1-1
len: 13
abundance: few
d_gene: .
v_gene: TRBV5-1

CDR3aa: CASAGQGANNEKLFF
CDR3nt: TGTGCCAGCGCTGGACAGGGGGCCAATAATGAAAAACTGTTTTTT
j_gene: TRBJ1-4
len: 15
abundance: .
d_gene: TRBD1
v_gene: TRBV18

CDR3aa: CACEIGLAGDANEQFF
CDR3nt: TGTGCCTGTGAAATAGGCCTAGCGGGAGATGCCAATGAGCAGTTCTTC
j_gene: TRBJ2-1
len: 16
abundance: .
d_gene: TRBD2
v_gene: TRBV30